This T cell receptor beta chain was sequenced in a study of T-cell memory formation after mild COVID-19. Study results and limitations: Day 15 to 85 contracting clones showed balanced CD4/CD8; later expanders leaned CD4+.

Details on this clonotype: Its antigen is undetermined.

TCRdb reprocessed the 5' RACE reads via MiXCR and lists one record per CDR3 protein. The data show roughly 160,000 distinct CDR3 sequences, 10% to 15% seen once. The sequenced material came from PBMCs or a T cell subset sorted from them (not recorded which). The receptor was isolated from a man aged 18 to 35 who had mild COVID-19 (a few samples of this study predate the infection). Cell type and time point are not known.

The CDR3 DNA reads as TGTGCCAGCAGTGGCTTAGGACCGGGCACAGATACGCAGTATTTT. It yields the protein CASSGLGPGTDTQYF. V and J are TRBV9 and TRBJ2-3; no reliable D call. The CDR3 has 15 amino acids. Germline V gene sequence: CDR1 SGDLS, CDR2 YYNGEE. Deletions cut 5 bases from V and 1 base from J, with 14 bases between.